This TCR beta chain was sequenced during a study of blood T cells in healthy people across ages. A second PCR, run for about 7 to 11 cycles, used a sample-barcoded 5' primer plus a J-beta primer mix. A single record per CDR3 protein comes from TCRdb applying MiXCR to the 5' RACE reads. There are approximately 800,000 distinct CDR3 sequences in the sample; 62% occur only once, and about a quarter lies in the top ten. Each donor's blood draw was roughly 9.5 milliliters of peripheral blood. This CDR3 region has 16 residues. V was clipped by 4 bases and J by 3 bases, with 17 bases between them. Germline V gene data show CDR1 as SGHDT and CDR2 as YYEEEE.

The chain is built from TRBV5-6 and TRBJ2-1, with D possibly TRBD1 on 6 matching bases. The source is a man aged 25 to 40 in good health. The sample comprised blood. CDR3 nucleotides: TGTGCCAGCAGCCTACAGGGATCCCGCTTCTACAATGAGCAGTTCTTC. It translates to CASSLQGSRFYNEQFF.